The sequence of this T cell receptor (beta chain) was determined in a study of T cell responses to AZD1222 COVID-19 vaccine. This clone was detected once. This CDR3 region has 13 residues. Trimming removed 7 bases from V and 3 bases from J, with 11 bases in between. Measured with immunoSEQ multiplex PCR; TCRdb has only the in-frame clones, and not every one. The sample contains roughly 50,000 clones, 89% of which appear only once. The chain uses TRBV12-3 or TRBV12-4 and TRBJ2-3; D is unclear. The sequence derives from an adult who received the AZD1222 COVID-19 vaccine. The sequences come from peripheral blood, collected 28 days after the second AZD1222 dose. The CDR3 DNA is TGTGCCAGCACATTTACGACTACAGATACGCAGTATTTT. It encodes CASTFTTTDTQYF.